This T cell receptor (beta chain) appears in the sequencing data of a study of neurological immune-mediated disorders. Study-level points and caveats: Across subjects, no CDR3 amino acid sequence appeared in expanded clones of more than one subject, a finding that suggested private repertoires in all groups.

This clonotype was observed many times. Its cognate antigen is unknown. There are 18 residues in the CDR3. V was clipped by 3 bases and J by 9 bases; unmatched bases: 16. Germline V gives CDR1 KGHSH, CDR2 LQKENI. MiXCR, run by TCRdb on the 5' RACE reads, gives a single entry per CDR3 protein. Of tens of thousands of distinct CDR3 sequences detected, under 6.5% appear once; the ten largest clones hold about 0.5%. This clonotype originated in a woman in her thirties or forties in good health. The sample consisted of CD4+ T cells from blood. This sequence joins TRBV18 and TRBJ2-1; 11 nucleotides agree with TRBD2. CDR3 bases: TGTGCCAGCTCACCCAAGATTCGTACTAGCGGGAGAGAAAGTGAGCAGTTCTTC. This codes for CASSPKIRTSGRESEQFF.